The clone carrying this T cell receptor (beta chain) came up a few times. Germline CDR1 reads SGHTA; CDR2 reads FQGNSA. Trimming removed 2 bases at V and 4 bases at J, with 10 bases between. The CDR3 extends over 14 amino acids. This sample is part of a study of long-term antiretroviral therapy in people with HIV. Assay version v3.0 of immunoSEQ was used, and it was run at survey level. Assay used: immunoSEQ multiplex PCR; TCRdb lists only in-frame clones, some missing. The table includes approximately 18,000 clones, around four fifths detected once. The TCR comes from a man younger than 45 with HIV. The chain couples TRBV7-2 to TRBJ2-3, with D maybe TRBD2 (5 bases). The source was unsorted PBMCs, collected 2.1 to 2.2 years before starting antiretroviral therapy. The CDR3 loop reads CASSLRGSSDTQYF. CDR3 sequence (DNA): TGTGCCAGCAGCTTACGTGGGAGCTCAGATACGCAGTATTTT.